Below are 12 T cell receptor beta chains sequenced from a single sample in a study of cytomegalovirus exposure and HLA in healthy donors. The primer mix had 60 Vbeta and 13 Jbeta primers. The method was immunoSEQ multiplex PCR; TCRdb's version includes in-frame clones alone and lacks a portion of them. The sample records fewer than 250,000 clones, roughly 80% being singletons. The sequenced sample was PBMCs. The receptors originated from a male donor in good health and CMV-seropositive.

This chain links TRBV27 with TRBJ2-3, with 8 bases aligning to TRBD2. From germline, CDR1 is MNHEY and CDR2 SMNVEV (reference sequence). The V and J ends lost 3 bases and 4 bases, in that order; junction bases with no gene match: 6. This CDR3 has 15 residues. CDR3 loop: CASSLSGGTPDTQYF. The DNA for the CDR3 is TGTGCCAGCAGTTTGTCGGGAGGGACTCCAGATACGCAGTATTTT.

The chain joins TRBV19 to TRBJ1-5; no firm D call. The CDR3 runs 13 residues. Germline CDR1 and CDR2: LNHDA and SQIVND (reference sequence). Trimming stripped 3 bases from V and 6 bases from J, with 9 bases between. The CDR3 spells CASSISGIQPQHF. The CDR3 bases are TGTGCCAGTAGTATTTCGGGGATTCAGCCCCAGCATTTT.

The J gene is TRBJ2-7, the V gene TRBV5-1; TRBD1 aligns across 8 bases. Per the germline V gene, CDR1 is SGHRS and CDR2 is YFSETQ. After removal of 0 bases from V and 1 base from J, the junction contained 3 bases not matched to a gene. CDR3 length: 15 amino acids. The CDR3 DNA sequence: TGCGCCAGCAGCTTGGGGGGGACAGGTTCCTACGAGCAGTACTTC. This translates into CASSLGGTGSYEQYF.

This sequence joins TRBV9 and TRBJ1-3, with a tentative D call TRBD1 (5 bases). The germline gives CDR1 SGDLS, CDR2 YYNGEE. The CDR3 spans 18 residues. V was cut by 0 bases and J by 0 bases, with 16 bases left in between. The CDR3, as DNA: TGTGCCAGCAGCGTAGATTTGGGGCTAACCCTCTCTGGAAACACCATATATTTT. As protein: CASSVDLGLTLSGNTIYF. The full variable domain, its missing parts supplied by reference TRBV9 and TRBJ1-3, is DSGVTQTPKHLITATGQRVTLRCSPRSGDLSVYWYQQSLDQGLQFLIQYYNGEERAKGNILERFSAQQFPDLHSELNLSSLELGDSALYFCASSVDLGLTLSGNTIYFGEGSWLTVV.

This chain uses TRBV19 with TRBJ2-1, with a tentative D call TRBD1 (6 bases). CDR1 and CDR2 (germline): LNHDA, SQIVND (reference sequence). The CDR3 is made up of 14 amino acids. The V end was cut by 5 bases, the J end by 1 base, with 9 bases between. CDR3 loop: CASSRQGSYNEQFF. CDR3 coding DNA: TGTGCCAGTAGTCGCCAGGGGTCCTACAATGAGCAGTTCTTC.

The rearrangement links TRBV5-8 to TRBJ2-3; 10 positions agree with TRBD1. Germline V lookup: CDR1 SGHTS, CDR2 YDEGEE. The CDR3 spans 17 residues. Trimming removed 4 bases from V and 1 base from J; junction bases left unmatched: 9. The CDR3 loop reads CASSVPGQGPRTDTQYF. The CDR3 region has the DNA TGTGCCAGCAGCGTCCCGGGACAGGGGCCCCGCACAGATACGCAGTATTTT.

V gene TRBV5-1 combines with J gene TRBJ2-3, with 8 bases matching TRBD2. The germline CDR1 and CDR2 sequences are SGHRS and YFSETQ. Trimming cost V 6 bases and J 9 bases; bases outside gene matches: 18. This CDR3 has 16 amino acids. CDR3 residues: CASTRSYLAGGETQYF. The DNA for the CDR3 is TGCGCCAGCACTCGGAGCTACCTAGCGGGCGGGGAAACGCAGTATTTT.

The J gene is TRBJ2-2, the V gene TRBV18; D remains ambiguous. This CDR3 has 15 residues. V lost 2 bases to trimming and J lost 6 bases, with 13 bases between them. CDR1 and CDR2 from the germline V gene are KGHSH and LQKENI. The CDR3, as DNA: TGTGCCAGCTCACCAATGCCCGCTCCGGCCGGGGAGCTGTTTTTT. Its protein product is CASSPMPAPAGELFF.

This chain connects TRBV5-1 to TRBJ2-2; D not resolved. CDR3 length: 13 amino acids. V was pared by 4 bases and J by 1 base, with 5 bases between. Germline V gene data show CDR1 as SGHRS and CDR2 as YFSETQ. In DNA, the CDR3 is TGCGCCAGCAGCGGCGGGAACACCGGGGAGCTGTTTTTT. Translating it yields CASSGGNTGELFF.

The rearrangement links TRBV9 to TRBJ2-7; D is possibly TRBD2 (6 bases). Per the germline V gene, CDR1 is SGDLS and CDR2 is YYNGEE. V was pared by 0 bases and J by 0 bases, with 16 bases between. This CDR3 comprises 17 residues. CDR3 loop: CASSVGVAERSSYEQYF. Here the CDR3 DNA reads TGTGCCAGCAGCGTAGGCGTAGCGGAAAGGAGCTCCTACGAGCAGTACTTC. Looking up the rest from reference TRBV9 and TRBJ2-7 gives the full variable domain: DSGVTQTPKHLITATGQRVTLRCSPRSGDLSVYWYQQSLDQGLQFLIQYYNGEERAKGNILERFSAQQFPDLHSELNLSSLELGDSALYFCASSVGVAERSSYEQYFGPGTRLTVT.

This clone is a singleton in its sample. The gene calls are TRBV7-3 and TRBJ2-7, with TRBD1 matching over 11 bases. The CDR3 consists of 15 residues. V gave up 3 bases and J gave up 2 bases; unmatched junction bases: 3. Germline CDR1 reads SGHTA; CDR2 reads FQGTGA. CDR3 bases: TGTGCCAGCAGCTTTGGGACAGGGGGACCCTACGAGCAGTACTTC. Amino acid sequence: CASSFGTGGPYEQYF.

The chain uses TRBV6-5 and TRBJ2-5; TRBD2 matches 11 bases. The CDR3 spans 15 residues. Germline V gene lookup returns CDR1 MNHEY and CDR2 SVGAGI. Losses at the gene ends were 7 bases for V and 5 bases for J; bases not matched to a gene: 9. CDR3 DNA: TGTGCCAGCACAACTAGCGGGAGAGGGGTGGAGACCCAGTACTTC. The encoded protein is CASTTSGRGVETQYF.